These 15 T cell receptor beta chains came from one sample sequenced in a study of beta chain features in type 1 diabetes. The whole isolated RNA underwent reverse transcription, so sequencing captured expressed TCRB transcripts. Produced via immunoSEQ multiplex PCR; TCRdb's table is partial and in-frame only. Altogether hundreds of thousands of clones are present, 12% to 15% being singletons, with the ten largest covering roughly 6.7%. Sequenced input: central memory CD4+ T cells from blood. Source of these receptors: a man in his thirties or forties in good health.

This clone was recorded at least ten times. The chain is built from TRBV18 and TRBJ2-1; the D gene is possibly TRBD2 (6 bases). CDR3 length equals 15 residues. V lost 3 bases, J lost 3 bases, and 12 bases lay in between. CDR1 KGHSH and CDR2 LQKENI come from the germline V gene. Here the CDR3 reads CASSPPGGLYNEQFF. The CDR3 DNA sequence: TGTGCCAGCTCACCCCCCGGGGGACTCTACAATGAGCAGTTCTTC.

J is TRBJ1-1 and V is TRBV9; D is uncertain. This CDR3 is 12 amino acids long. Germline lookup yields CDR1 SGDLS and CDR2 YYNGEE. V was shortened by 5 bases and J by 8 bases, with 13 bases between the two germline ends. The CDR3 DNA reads TGTGCCAGCAGTGGAGACGACTCCGAAGCTTTCTTT. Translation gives CASSGDDSEAFF.

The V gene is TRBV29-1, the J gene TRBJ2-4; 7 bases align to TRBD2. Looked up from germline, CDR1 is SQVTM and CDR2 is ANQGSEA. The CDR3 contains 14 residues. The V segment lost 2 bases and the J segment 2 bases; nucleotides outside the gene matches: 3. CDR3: CSVESRGSKNIQYF. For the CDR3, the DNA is TGCAGCGTTGAATCGCGGGGGTCCAAAAACATTCAGTACTTC. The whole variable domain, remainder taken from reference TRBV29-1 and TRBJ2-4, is SAVISQKPSRDICQRGTSLTIQCQVDSQVTMMFWYRQQPGQSLTLIATANQGSEATYESGFVIDKFPISRPNLTFSTLTVSNMSPEDSSIYLCSVESRGSKNIQYFGAGTRLSVL.

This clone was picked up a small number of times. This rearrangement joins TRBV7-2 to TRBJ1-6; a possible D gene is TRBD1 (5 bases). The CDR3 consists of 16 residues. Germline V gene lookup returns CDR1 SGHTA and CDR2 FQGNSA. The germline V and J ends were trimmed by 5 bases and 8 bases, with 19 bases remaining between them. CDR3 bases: TGTGCCAGCAGCCCCAGGGACTGGCGTGGAGATTCACCCCTCCACTTT. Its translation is CASSPRDWRGDSPLHF.

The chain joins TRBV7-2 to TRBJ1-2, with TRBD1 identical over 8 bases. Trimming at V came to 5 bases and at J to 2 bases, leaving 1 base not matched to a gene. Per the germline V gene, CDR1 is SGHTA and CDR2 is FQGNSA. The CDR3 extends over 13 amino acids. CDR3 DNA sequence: TGTGCCAGCAGCAGACAGGGGAACTATGGCTACACCTTC. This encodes CASSRQGNYGYTF.

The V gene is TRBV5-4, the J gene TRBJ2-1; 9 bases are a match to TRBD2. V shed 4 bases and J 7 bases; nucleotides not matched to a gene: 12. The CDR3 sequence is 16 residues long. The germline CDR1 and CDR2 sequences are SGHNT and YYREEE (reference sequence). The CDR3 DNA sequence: TGTGCCAGCAGCAATTGGATAGCGGGAGCGACGAATGAGCAGTTCTTC. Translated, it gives CASSNWIAGATNEQFF.

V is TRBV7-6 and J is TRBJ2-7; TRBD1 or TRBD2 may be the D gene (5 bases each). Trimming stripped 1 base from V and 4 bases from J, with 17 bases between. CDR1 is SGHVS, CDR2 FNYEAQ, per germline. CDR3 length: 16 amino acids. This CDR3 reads CASSLEPGRLRYEQYF. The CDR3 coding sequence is TGTGCCAGCAGCTTAGAGCCAGGGAGACTCAGATACGAGCAGTACTTC.

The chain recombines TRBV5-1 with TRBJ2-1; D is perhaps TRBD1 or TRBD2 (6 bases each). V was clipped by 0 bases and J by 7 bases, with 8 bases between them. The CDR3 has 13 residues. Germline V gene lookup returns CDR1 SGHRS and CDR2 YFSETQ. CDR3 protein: CASSLGRGNEQFF. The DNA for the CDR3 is TGCGCCAGCAGCTTGGGGAGGGGGAATGAGCAGTTCTTC.

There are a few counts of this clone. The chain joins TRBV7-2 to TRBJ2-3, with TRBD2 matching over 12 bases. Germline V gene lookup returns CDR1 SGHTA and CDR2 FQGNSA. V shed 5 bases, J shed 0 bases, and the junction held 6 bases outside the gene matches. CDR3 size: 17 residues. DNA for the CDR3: TGTGCCAGCAGCCCTACTAGCGGGAGGACTAGCACAGATACGCAGTATTTT. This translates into CASSPTSGRTSTDTQYF.

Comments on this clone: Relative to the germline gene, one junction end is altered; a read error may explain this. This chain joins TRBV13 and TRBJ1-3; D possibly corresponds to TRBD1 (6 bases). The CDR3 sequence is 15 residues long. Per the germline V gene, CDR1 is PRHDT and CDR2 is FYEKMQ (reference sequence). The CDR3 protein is CASSLGGGSGNTIYF. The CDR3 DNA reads TGTGCCAGCAGCCTAGGAGGGGGCTCTGGAAACACCATATATTTT.

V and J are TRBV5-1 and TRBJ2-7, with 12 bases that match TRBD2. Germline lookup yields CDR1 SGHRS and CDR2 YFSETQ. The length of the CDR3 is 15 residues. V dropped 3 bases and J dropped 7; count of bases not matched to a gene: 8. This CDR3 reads CASSSPTSGSCEQYV. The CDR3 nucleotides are TGCGCCAGCAGCTCGCCGACTAGCGGGAGTTGTGAGCAGTACGTC.

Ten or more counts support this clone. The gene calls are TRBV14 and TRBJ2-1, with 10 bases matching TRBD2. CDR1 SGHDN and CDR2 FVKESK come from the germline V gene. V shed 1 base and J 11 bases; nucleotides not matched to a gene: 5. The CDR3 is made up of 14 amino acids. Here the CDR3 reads CASSQVSSGGQQFF. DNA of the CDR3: TGTGCCAGCAGCCAAGTCTCTAGCGGGGGACAGCAGTTCTTC.

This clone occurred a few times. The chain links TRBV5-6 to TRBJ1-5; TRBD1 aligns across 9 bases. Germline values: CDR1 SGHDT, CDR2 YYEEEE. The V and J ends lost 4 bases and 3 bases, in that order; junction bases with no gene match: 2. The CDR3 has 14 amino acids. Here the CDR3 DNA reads TGTGCCAGCAGCCGGGACAGGGTCAATCAGCCCCAGCATTTT. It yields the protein CASSRDRVNQPQHF.

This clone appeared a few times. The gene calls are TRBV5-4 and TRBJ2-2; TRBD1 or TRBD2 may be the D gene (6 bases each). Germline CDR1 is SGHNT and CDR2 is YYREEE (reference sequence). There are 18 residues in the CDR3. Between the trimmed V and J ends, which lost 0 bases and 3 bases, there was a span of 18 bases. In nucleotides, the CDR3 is TGTGCCAGCAGCTTGGCTTTTGGAGGGGGTGTAGACACCGGGGAGCTGTTTTTT. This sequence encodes CASSLAFGGGVDTGELFF. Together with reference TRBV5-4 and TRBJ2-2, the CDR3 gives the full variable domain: ETGVTQSPTHLIKTRGQQVTLRCSSQSGHNTVSWYQQALGQGPQFIFQYYREEENGRGNFPPRFSGLQFPNYSSELNVNALELDDSALYLCASSLAFGGGVDTGELFFGEGSRLTVL.

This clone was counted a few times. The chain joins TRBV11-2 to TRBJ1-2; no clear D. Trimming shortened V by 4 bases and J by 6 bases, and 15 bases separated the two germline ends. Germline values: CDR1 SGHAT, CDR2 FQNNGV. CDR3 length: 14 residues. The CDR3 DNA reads TGTGCCAGCAGCTATTTACTGGCTGCAGATGGCTACACCTTC. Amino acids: CASSYLLAADGYTF.